This T cell receptor (beta chain) derives from a study of a mutant IDH1 vaccine in newly diagnosed glioma. About the research overall: In weeks 1, 3, 5, 7, 11, 15, 19 and 23, patients were immunized, eight times in all. Patients arrived already treated with radiotherapy, temozolomide, or both, most having had both. Broader study findings: The vaccine induced immune responses, and these occurred in around 93% of patients. Any relationship between pseudoprogression and changes in top peripheral T cell clonotypes seemed absent.

Time point meaning: week 23, last vaccination. Doses consisted of 300 ug of mutant IDH1 20-mer peptide each, paired with topical imiquimod. Sequencing was performed with immunoSEQ multiplex PCR; in TCRdb, only in-frame clones are kept and a portion is missing. This table has around 30,000 clones, approximately 84% appearing once. Germline loops: CDR1 MNHEY, CDR2 SMNVEV (reference sequence). V was shortened by 5 bases and J by 2 bases, with 11 bases between the two germline ends. The CDR3 contains 14 residues. This clone was seen more than once but under ten times. Its target is not known. The clonotype originates from a woman younger than 35 with glioma. Sequenced here: PBMCs, sampled from a glioma patient whose treatment included an IDH1 peptide vaccine. This chain links TRBV27 with TRBJ2-3; D is unresolved. CDR3 sequence reads: CASSTIPVTDTQYF. The CDR3 nucleotides read TGTGCCAGCAGTACAATTCCGGTCACAGATACGCAGTATTTT.